This T cell receptor (beta chain) was captured by sequencing in a study of OX40 agonist ivuxolimab in advanced cancers. Turning to the study itself: Every patient in dose escalation had hepatocellular carcinoma, melanoma, renal cell or head and neck cancer. A partial response was reached by three patients: one with hepatocellular carcinoma and two with cutaneous melanoma. Overall study findings and caveats: Doses of 0.1 to 3.0 mg/kg were accompanied by clonal expansion of CD4+ and CD8+ blood T cells by week 6.

This table comes from immunoSEQ multiplex PCR, and its TCRdb copy is limited to in-frame clones, with some not included. The table records some 100,000 clones, around 84% of them present only once. Trimming left V 0 bases short and J 3 bases short, with 11 bases between. Germline V CDR1 and CDR2: MGHRA, YSYEKL. This CDR3 comprises 16 residues. Points on this clone: Its specificity is not known.

This clonotype was obtained from an adult with an advanced solid tumor such as melanoma, head and neck, liver or kidney cancer. The source was CD4+ or CD8+ T cells sorted from blood, collected in a trial of the OX40 agonist ivuxolimab. The chain employs TRBV4-1 and TRBJ1-4; unclear D gene. The chain's CDR3 is CASSQDGRTPNEKLFF. The CDR3 DNA sequence: TGCGCCAGCAGCCAAGATGGTCGGACCCCTAATGAAAAACTGTTTTTT.